The clone carrying this T cell receptor beta chain was seen many times. Its target is unknown. The CDR3 covers 13 residues. Deletions cut 1 base from V and 6 bases from J, with 10 bases between. Germline V gives CDR1 SGHRS, CDR2 YFSETQ. TCRdb passed the 5' RACE reads through MiXCR, listing each CDR3 protein once. Among about 120,000 distinct CDR3 sequences listed, 7.2% were seen once. The sample belongs to a study of T cells after yellow fever vaccination. Study-level results: When the response was secondary, it was weaker but reached its peak faster, day 5 versus 15.

The chain links TRBV5-1 to TRBJ1-2; D gene ambiguous. The TCR originated in a man in his late teens or twenties who received the YFV17D yellow fever vaccine. This specimen was CD4+ T cells sorted from PBMCs, taken more than 35 days after the first yellow fever vaccination. CDR3 sequence reads: CASSLSKDHGYTF. CDR3 DNA sequence: TGCGCCAGCAGCTTGTCGAAGGATCATGGCTACACCTTC.